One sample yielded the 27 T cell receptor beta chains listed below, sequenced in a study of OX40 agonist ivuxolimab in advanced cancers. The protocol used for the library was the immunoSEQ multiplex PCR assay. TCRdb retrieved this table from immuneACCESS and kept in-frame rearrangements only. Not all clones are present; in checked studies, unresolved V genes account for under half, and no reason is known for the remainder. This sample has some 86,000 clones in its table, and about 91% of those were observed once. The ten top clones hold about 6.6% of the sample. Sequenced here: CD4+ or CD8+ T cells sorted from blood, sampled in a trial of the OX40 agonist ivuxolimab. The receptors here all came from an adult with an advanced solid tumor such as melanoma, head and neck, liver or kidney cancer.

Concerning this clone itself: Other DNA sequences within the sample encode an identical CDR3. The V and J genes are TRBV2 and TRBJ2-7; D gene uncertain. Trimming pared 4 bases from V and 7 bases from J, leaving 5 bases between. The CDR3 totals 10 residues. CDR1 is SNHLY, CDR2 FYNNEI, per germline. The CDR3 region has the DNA TGTGCCAGCAGTGTCCGGGAGCAGTACTTC. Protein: CASSVREQYF.

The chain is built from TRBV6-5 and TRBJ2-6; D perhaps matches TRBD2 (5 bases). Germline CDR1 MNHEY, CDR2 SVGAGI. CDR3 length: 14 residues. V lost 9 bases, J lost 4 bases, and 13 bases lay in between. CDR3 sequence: CASSSGTGANVLTF. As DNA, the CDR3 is TGTGCCAGTTCGTCGGGAACCGGGGCCAACGTCCTGACTTTC.

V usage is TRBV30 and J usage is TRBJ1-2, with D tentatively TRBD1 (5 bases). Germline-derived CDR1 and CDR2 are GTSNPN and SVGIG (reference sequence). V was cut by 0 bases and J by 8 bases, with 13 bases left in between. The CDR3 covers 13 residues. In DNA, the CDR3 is TGTGCCTGGAGTGTAAGCAGGGTGGGAGGCTACACCTTC. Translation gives CAWSVSRVGGYTF.

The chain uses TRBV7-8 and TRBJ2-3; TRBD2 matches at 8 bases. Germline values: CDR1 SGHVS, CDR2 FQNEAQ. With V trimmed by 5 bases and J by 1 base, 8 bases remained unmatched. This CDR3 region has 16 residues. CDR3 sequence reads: CASSPRGAGGTDTQYF. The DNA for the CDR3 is TGTGCCAGCAGCCCGCGGGGAGCGGGAGGCACAGATACGCAGTATTTT.

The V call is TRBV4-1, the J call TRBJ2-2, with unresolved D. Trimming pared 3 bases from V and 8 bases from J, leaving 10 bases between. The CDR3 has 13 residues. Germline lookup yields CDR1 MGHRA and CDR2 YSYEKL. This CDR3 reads CASSQRKTGELFF. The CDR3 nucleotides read TGCGCCAGCAGCCAGAGGAAAACTGGGGAGCTGTTTTTT.

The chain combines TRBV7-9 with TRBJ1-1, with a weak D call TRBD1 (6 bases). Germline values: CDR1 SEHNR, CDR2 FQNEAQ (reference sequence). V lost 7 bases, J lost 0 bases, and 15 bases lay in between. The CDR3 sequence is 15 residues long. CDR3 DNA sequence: TGTGCCAGCAAGCCACAGGGTCAGATGAACACTGAAGCTTTCTTT. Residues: CASKPQGQMNTEAFF.

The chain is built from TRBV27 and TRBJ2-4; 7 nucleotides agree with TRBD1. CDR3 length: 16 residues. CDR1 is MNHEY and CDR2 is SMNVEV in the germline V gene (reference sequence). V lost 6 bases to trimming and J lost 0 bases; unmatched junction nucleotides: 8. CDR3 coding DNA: TGTGCCAGCAGCAAATTAGGGACAGAAGCCAAAAACATTCAGTACTTC. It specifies CASSKLGTEAKNIQYF.

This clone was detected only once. The CDR3, as DNA: TGTGCCAGCAGCTTTGGCAGCTCCTACGAGCAGTACTTC. Its translation: CASSFGSSYEQYF. The chain combines TRBV7-6 with TRBJ2-7, with D unresolved. Germline loops: CDR1 SGHVS, CDR2 FNYEAQ. The CDR3 runs to 13 residues. Deletions cut 3 bases from V and 0 bases from J, with 6 bases between.

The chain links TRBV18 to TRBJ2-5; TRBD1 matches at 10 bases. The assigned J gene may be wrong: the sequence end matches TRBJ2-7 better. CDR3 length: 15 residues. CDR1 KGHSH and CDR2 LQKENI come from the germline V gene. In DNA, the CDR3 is TGTGCCAGCTCACCACCCGGGACAGGGGTCTACGAGCAGTACTTC. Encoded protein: CASSPPGTGVYEQYF.

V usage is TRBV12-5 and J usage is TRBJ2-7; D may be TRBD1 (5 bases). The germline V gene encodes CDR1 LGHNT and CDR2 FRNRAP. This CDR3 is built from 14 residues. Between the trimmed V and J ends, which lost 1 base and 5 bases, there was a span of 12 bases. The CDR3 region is CASGLGQGGHEQYF. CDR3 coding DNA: TGTGCTAGTGGTTTGGGGCAGGGTGGCCACGAGCAGTACTTC.

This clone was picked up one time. The DNA of the CDR3 is TGTGCCAGGGGACAGGGGATGAACGAGCAGTACTTC. Translated: CARGQGMNEQYF. J is TRBJ2-5 and V is TRBV2; 10 bases align to TRBD1. Judging by the DNA end, TRBJ2-7 fits better; the J call may be wrong. CDR3 size: 12 residues. Germline V gene lookup returns CDR1 SNHLY and CDR2 FYNNEI.

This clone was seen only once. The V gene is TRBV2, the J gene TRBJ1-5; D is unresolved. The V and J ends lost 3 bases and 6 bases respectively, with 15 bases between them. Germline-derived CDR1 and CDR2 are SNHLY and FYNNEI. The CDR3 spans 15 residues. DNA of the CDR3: TGTGCCAGCAGTGATGCGACATCCCCATCTCAGCCCCAGCATTTT. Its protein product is CASSDATSPSQPQHF.

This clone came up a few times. The CDR3, as DNA: TGTGCCAGCAGCTTGGGGGCGGACACCATATATTTT. It specifies CASSLGADTIYF. This chain connects TRBV11-2 to TRBJ1-3; D may be TRBD1 (6 bases). CDR1 and CDR2 (germline): SGHAT, FQNNGV. The CDR3 extends over 12 amino acids. V lost 3 bases to trimming and J lost 8 bases, with 8 bases between them.

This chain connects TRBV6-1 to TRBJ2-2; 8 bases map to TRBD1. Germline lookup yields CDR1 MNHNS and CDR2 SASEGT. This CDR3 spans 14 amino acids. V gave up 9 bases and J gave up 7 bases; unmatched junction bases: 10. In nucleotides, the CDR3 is TGTGCCAGTTCTTCCGGGACAGGTGTCGGGGAGCTGTTTTTT. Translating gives CASSSGTGVGELFF.

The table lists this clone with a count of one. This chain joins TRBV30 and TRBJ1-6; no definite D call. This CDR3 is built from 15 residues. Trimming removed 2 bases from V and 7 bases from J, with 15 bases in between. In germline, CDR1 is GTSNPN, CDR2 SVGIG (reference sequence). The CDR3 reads CAWSSGPRRNSPLHF. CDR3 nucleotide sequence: TGTGCCTGGAGTTCCGGGCCGCGAAGAAATTCACCCCTCCACTTT.

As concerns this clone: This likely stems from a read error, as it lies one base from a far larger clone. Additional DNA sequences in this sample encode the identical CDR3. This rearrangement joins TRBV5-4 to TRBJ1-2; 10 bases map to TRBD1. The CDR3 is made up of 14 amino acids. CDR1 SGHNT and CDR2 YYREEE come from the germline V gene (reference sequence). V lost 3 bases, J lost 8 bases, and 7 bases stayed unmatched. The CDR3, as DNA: TGTGCCAGCAGCTCCAAGACAGGGGGCGACGGCTACACCTTC. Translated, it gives CASSSKTGGDGYTF.

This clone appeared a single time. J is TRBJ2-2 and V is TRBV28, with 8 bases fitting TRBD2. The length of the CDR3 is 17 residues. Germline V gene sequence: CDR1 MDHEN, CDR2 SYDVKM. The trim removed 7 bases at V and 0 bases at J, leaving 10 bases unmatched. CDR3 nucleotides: TGTGCCAGCATCCTTAGCGGGGCCAGTCCGAACACCGGGGAGCTGTTTTTT. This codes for CASILSGASPNTGELFF.

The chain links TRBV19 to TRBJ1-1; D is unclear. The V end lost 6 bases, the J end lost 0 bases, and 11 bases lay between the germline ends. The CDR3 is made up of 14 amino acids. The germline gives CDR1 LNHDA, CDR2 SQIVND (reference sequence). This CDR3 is CASSQSTMNTEAFF. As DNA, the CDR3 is TGTGCCAGTAGCCAATCGACAATGAACACTGAAGCTTTCTTT.

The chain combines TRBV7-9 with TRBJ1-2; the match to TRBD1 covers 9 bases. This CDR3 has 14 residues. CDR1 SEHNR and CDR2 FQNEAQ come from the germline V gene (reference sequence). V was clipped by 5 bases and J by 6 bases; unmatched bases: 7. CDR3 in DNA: TGTGCCAGCAGCCCCGTGGGGACAGGGAATGGCTACACCTTC. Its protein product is CASSPVGTGNGYTF.

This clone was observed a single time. The DNA of the CDR3 is TGTGCCAGCAGCTTAGGCGGGGTGGGCGCAGATACGCAGTATTTT. It encodes CASSLGGVGADTQYF. This rearrangement joins TRBV7-3 to TRBJ2-3; weak D call: TRBD2 (6 bases). The germline V gene encodes CDR1 SGHTA and CDR2 FQGTGA. V was cut by 2 bases and J by 4 bases, with 13 bases left in between. CDR3 length equals 15 residues.

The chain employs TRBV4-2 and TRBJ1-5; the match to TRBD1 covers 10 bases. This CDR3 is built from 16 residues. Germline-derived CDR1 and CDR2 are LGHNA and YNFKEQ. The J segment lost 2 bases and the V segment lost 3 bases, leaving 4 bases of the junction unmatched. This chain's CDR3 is CASSHTGTGGNQPQHF. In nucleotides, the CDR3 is TGTGCCAGCAGCCACACCGGGACAGGGGGCAATCAGCCCCAGCATTTT.

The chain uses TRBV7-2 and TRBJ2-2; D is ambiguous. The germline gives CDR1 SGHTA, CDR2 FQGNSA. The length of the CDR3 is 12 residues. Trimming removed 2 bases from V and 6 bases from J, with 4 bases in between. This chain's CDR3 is CASSLWSGELFF. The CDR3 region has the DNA TGTGCCAGCAGCTTATGGTCCGGGGAGCTGTTTTTT.

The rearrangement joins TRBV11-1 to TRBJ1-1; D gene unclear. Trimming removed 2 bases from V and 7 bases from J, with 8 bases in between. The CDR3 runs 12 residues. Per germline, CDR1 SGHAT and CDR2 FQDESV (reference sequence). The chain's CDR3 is CASSLLTVEAFF. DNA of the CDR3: TGTGCCAGCAGCTTATTGACGGTTGAAGCTTTCTTT.

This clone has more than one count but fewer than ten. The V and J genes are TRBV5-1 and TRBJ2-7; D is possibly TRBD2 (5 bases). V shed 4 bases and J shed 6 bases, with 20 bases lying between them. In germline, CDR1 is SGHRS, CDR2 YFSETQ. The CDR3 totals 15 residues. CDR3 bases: TGCGCCAGCAGCACGTCCGGGCCCCGAGGAGGCGAGCAGTACTTC. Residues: CASSTSGPRGGEQYF.

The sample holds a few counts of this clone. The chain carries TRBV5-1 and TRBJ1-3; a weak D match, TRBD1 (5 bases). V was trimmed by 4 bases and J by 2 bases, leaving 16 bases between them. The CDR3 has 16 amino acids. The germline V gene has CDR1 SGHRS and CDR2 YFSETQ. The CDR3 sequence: CASSDDLTGAGNTIYF. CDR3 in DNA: TGCGCCAGCAGCGACGACCTAACAGGAGCTGGAAACACCATATATTTT.

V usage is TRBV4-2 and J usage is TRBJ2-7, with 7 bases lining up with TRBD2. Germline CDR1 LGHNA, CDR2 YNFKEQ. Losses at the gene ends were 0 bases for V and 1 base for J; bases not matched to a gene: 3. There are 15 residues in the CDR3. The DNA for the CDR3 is TGTGCCAGCAGCCAAGAGGCGGGAGCGTCCTACGAGCAGTACTTC. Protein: CASSQEAGASYEQYF.

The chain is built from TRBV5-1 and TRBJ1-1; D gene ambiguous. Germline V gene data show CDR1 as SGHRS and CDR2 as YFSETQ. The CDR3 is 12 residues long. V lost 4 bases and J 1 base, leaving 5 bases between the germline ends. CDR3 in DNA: TGCGCCAGCAGCGTCCAGAACACTGAAGCTTTCTTT. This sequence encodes CASSVQNTEAFF.